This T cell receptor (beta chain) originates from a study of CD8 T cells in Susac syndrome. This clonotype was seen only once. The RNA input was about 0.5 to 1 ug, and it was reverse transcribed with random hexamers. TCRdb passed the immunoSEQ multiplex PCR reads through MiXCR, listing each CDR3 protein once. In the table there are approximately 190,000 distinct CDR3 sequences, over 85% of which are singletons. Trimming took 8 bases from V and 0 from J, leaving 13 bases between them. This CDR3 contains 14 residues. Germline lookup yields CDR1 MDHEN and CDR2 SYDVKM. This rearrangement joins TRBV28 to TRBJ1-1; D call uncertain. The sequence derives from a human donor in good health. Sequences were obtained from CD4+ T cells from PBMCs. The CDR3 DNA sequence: TGTGCCAGCCGAGTCCCGTATATGAACACTGAAGCTTTCTTT. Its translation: CASRVPYMNTEAFF.